Listed below are T cell receptor beta chains from one sample, sequenced in a study of T cell responses to AZD1222 COVID-19 vaccine. Method: immunoSEQ multiplex PCR; TCRdb's copy keeps in-frame clones and lacks some. The table lists over 100,000 clones, 80% to 85% of them singletons. The input for sequencing was peripheral blood, taken on day 0 of AZD1222 vaccination. These receptors originate from an adult in good health. Each CDR3 is given with its conserved first and last residue. D genes are given only for firm matches. The size of a clone is reported for some rows only, either as once, few or many, or as a class for expanded clones.

size: .
V: TRBV12-5
length: 18
J: TRBJ2-3
D: TRBD2
DNA: TGTGCTAGTGGTTTGGTTCTAGCGGGGGTTTTTAGCACAGATACGCAGTATTTT
CDR3: CASGLVLAGVFSTDTQYF

size: .
V: TRBV5-1
length: 14
J: TRBJ1-6
D: .
DNA: TGCGCCAGCAGCTCCTCCGGGGCAGGGTCACCCCTCCACTTT
CDR3: CASSSSGAGSPLHF

size: .
V: TRBV12-3/TRBV12-4
length: 13
J: TRBJ1-1
D: .
DNA: TGTGCCAGCAGTTTCAGCAGATACAATGAAGCTTTCTTT
CDR3: CASSFSRYNEAFF

size: .
V: TRBV30
length: 14
J: TRBJ2-2
D: .
DNA: TGTGCCTGGACGAAAACAGCATCCGCCGGGAAGCTGTTTTTT
CDR3: CAWTKTASAGKLFF

size: .
V: TRBV6-2/TRBV6-3
length: 14
J: TRBJ1-3
D: .
DNA: TGTGCCAGCAGCCCCGGGACGGCGGGGAACACCATATATTTT
CDR3: CASSPGTAGNTIYF

size: .
V: TRBV5-1
length: 16
J: TRBJ1-4
D: TRBD1
DNA: TGCGCCAGCAGCTGGCTAACAGGGGGCGCGGGTGAAAAACTGTTTTTT
CDR3: CASSWLTGGAGEKLFF

size: .
V: TRBV9
length: 15
J: TRBJ1-2
D: .
DNA: TGTGCCAGCAGCCCTAGGGGGGATCGGCGCGGTGGCTACACCTTC
CDR3: CASSPRGDRRGGYTF

size: .
V: TRBV10-3
length: 16
J: TRBJ1-1
D: .
DNA: TGTGCCATCAGTGAGTCGCCGACCGTACCGCGAACTGAAGCTTTCTTT
CDR3: CAISESPTVPRTEAFF

size: .
V: TRBV6-2/TRBV6-3
length: 13
J: TRBJ1-2
D: .
DNA: TGTGCCAGCAGTTACTCGACTGCCTATGGCTACACCTTC
CDR3: CASSYSTAYGYTF

size: .
V: TRBV30
length: 14
J: TRBJ1-4
D: .
DNA: TGTGCCTGGAGTGAGATTGGGGGGGATGAAAAACTGTTTTTT
CDR3: CAWSEIGGDEKLFF

size: .
V: TRBV4-3
length: 15
J: TRBJ2-4
D: .
DNA: TGCGCCAGCAGCCAAACCACCGGGGGCCAAAACATTCAGTACTTC
CDR3: CASSQTTGGQNIQYF

size: .
V: TRBV7-2
length: 14
J: TRBJ1-2
D: TRBD1
DNA: TGTGCCAGCAGCTTCCCGGGACAGATCTATGGCTACACCTTC
CDR3: CASSFPGQIYGYTF

size: .
V: TRBV11-3
length: 14
J: TRBJ2-3
D: .
DNA: TGTGCCAGCAGCCCGGAGGCTAGCACAGATACGCAGTATTTT
CDR3: CASSPEASTDTQYF

size: .
V: TRBV11-2
length: 14
J: TRBJ1-3
D: .
DNA: TGTGCCAGCAGCTTAGAGGGACGGAAAAACACCATATATTTT
CDR3: CASSLEGRKNTIYF

size: .
V: TRBV6-5
length: 16
J: TRBJ1-2
D: TRBD1
DNA: TGTGCCAGCAGTTCCGCCCCGGGACAGACAAACTATGGCTACACCTTC
CDR3: CASSSAPGQTNYGYTF

size: .
V: TRBV28
length: 16
J: TRBJ1-3
D: .
DNA: TGTGCCAGCAGTTTGCAAGGGCCGGTCGATGGAAACACCATATATTTT
CDR3: CASSLQGPVDGNTIYF

size: .
V: TRBV6-5
length: 15
J: TRBJ2-2
D: .
DNA: TGTGCCAGCAGTCAAACCCCTCAGAACACCGGGGAGCTGTTTTTT
CDR3: CASSQTPQNTGELFF

size: few
V: TRBV7-2
length: 15
J: TRBJ2-7
D: TRBD1
DNA: TGTGCCAGCAGCTCCGGGACAGGGATACACTACGAGCAGTACTTC
CDR3: CASSSGTGIHYEQYF

size: .
V: TRBV19
length: 14
J: TRBJ2-2
D: .
DNA: TGTGCCAGTAGTCGGGCTAGCGTCGGCGGGGAGCTGTTTTTT
CDR3: CASSRASVGGELFF

size: .
V: TRBV27
length: 15
J: TRBJ1-6
D: .
DNA: TGTGCCAGCAGTTTGTCCGGGCTACCTAATTCACCCCTCCACTTT
CDR3: CASSLSGLPNSPLHF

size: once
V: TRBV2
length: 14
J: TRBJ1-2
D: .
DNA: TGTGCCAGCAAGTTCGGGGCGTCAAACTATGGCTACACCTTC
CDR3: CASKFGASNYGYTF

size: .
V: TRBV23-1
length: 12
J: TRBJ1-1
D: .
DNA: TGCGCCAGCAGTCATAAGAGGACTGAAGCTTTCTTT
CDR3: CASSHKRTEAFF

size: once
V: TRBV6-1
length: 14
J: TRBJ1-2
D: TRBD1
DNA: TGTGCCAGCAGTCGTACAGGGGAGGGATATGGCTACACCTTC
CDR3: CASSRTGEGYGYTF

size: .
V: TRBV3-1/TRBV3-2
length: 16
J: TRBJ1-5
D: TRBD1
DNA: TGTGCCAGCAGCCCAACCGGGACAGGGGGAAATCAGCCCCAGCATTTT
CDR3: CASSPTGTGGNQPQHF

size: .
V: TRBV4-3
length: 14
J: TRBJ1-5
D: .
DNA: TGCGCCAGCAGCCAAGATCGGGGGAGCGGGCCCCAGCATTTT
CDR3: CASSQDRGSGPQHF

size: .
V: TRBV9
length: 15
J: TRBJ1-3
D: .
DNA: TGTGCCAGCAGCGTAGGGGACGAGGCTGGAAACACCATATATTTT
CDR3: CASSVGDEAGNTIYF

size: .
V: TRBV19
length: 15
J: TRBJ1-2
D: TRBD1
DNA: TGTGCCAGTAGCCGAACGACAGGGGCGGGTTATGGCTACACCTTC
CDR3: CASSRTTGAGYGYTF

size: .
V: TRBV7-8
length: 16
J: TRBJ2-1
D: .
DNA: TGTGCCAGCAGCTTAGGGCCGGGGACCTCCTACAATGAGCAGTTCTTC
CDR3: CASSLGPGTSYNEQFF

size: .
V: TRBV6-5
length: 12
J: TRBJ2-2
D: .
DNA: TGTGCCAGCAGGACAGATACCGGGGAGCTGTTTTTT
CDR3: CASRTDTGELFF

size: .
V: TRBV18
length: 16
J: TRBJ2-1
D: TRBD2
DNA: TGTGCCAGCTCACCCGGTAGCGGGAGCTTGAACAATGAGCAGTTCTTC
CDR3: CASSPGSGSLNNEQFF

size: .
V: TRBV7-8
length: 14
J: TRBJ2-1
D: .
DNA: TGTGCCAGCAGCTTTGAGGGGCTCAACAATGAGCAGTTCTTC
CDR3: CASSFEGLNNEQFF

size: few
V: TRBV28
length: 15
J: TRBJ1-2
D: TRBD1
DNA: TGTGCCAGCAGTTCGACAGGGGGCCGTAACTATGGCTACACCTTC
CDR3: CASSSTGGRNYGYTF

size: .
V: TRBV7-2
length: 14
J: TRBJ1-3
D: .
DNA: TGTGCCAGCAAGGAGGGTCCCTCTGGAAACACCATATATTTT
CDR3: CASKEGPSGNTIYF

size: .
V: TRBV29-1
length: 12
J: TRBJ2-2
D: TRBD2
DNA: TGCAGCGTGGGGGGGTCCACCGGGGAGCTGTTTTTT
CDR3: CSVGGSTGELFF

size: once
V: TRBV12-5
length: 13
J: TRBJ1-2
D: .
DNA: TGTGCTAGTGGTTTGGGGGACTCGGGCGGCTACACCTTC
CDR3: CASGLGDSGGYTF

size: .
V: TRBV7-9
length: 14
J: TRBJ1-4
D: .
DNA: TGTGCCAGCAGCTTTGCAGCAACTAATGAAAAACTGTTTTTT
CDR3: CASSFAATNEKLFF

size: .
V: TRBV19
length: 13
J: TRBJ2-7
D: .
DNA: TGTGCCAGTAGTACCGTAATGACCTACGAGCAGTACTTC
CDR3: CASSTVMTYEQYF

size: .
V: TRBV5-1
length: 14
J: TRBJ2-5
D: .
DNA: TGCGCCAGCAGCTTGGCCGGGATACAAGAGACCCAGTACTTC
CDR3: CASSLAGIQETQYF

size: .
V: TRBV28
length: 13
J: TRBJ1-2
D: .
DNA: TGTGCCAGCACCCAATTGGGGGGGAATGGCTACACCTTC
CDR3: CASTQLGGNGYTF

size: .
V: TRBV28
length: 14
J: TRBJ1-4
D: TRBD1
DNA: TGTGCCAGCAGTTCCGGGACAGGGAATGAAAAACTGTTTTTT
CDR3: CASSSGTGNEKLFF

size: .
V: TRBV18
length: 17
J: TRBJ2-5
D: .
DNA: TGTGCCAGCTCACGCAACACATTTGGGGAGGAAAAAGAGACCCAGTACTTC
CDR3: CASSRNTFGEEKETQYF

size: .
V: TRBV9
length: 14
J: TRBJ2-2
D: .
DNA: TGTGCCAGCAGCGTAGGACAGCCCACCGGGGAGCTGTTTTTT
CDR3: CASSVGQPTGELFF

size: .
V: TRBV5-6
length: 15
J: TRBJ2-7
D: .
DNA: TGTGCCAGCAGCTCCGGGGGGCGGAGCTCCTACGAGCAGTACTTC
CDR3: CASSSGGRSSYEQYF

size: .
V: TRBV27
length: 13
J: TRBJ2-3
D: .
DNA: TGTGCCAGCAGTTATATGTGGGGAGATACGCAGTATTTT
CDR3: CASSYMWGDTQYF

size: .
V: TRBV6-6
length: 14
J: TRBJ2-7
D: .
DNA: TGTGCCAGCAGTTACTCGGGGACATTCTACGAGCAGTACTTC
CDR3: CASSYSGTFYEQYF

size: .
V: TRBV11-3
length: 13
J: TRBJ2-7
D: .
DNA: TGTGCCAGCAGCTTAGGGTTTTTGTACGAGCAGTACTTC
CDR3: CASSLGFLYEQYF

size: .
V: TRBV7-8
length: 12
J: TRBJ2-4
D: .
DNA: TGTGCCAGCAGCCCCGACGGGGGCATTCAGTACTTC
CDR3: CASSPDGGIQYF

size: .
V: TRBV9
length: 15
J: TRBJ1-1
D: .
DNA: TGTGCCAGCAGCGTAGATGTGGGCATGAACACTGAAGCTTTCTTT
CDR3: CASSVDVGMNTEAFF

size: .
V: TRBV5-4
length: 13
J: TRBJ1-1
D: .
DNA: TGTGCCAGCAGCTTTTCCGGGACACCGGTAACTTTCTTT
CDR3: CASSFSGTPVTFF

size: .
V: TRBV25-1
length: 13
J: TRBJ1-6
D: .
DNA: TGTGCCAGCAGTGACCAGTATAATTCACCCCTCCACTTT
CDR3: CASSDQYNSPLHF

size: .
V: TRBV7-3
length: 16
J: TRBJ1-4
D: TRBD1
DNA: TGTGCCAGCAGCTTAACACGGGACAGCTCGTATGAAAAACTGTTTTTT
CDR3: CASSLTRDSSYEKLFF

size: few
V: TRBV4-1
length: 15
J: TRBJ2-1
D: .
DNA: TGCGCCAGCAGCCAAGGGCTAGACTCCTACAATGAGCAGTTCTTC
CDR3: CASSQGLDSYNEQFF

size: few
V: TRBV5-6
length: 15
J: TRBJ2-7
D: TRBD1
DNA: TGTGCCAGCAGCTTGGAAGGGGGCAGTTCCTACGAGCAGTACTTC
CDR3: CASSLEGGSSYEQYF

size: .
V: TRBV29-1
length: 15
J: TRBJ1-2
D: .
DNA: TGCAGCGGGTTTATTCGGGACGAACCCCGGGGAGGCTACACCTTC
CDR3: CSGFIRDEPRGGYTF

size: .
V: TRBV5-4
length: 15
J: TRBJ2-5
D: TRBD2
DNA: TGTGCCAGCAGCTTGCCGCCGGGGGGCCAAGAGACCCAGTACTTC
CDR3: CASSLPPGGQETQYF

size: .
V: TRBV5-6
length: 16
J: TRBJ1-2
D: .
DNA: TGTGCCAGCACTTTCCCTGATGGACAGTCTAACTATGGCTACACCTTC
CDR3: CASTFPDGQSNYGYTF

size: .
V: TRBV18
length: 16
J: TRBJ1-1
D: .
DNA: TGTGCCAGCTCACCCAGGGCACAGAGTCTGAACACTGAAGCTTTCTTT
CDR3: CASSPRAQSLNTEAFF

size: .
V: TRBV5-1
length: 14
J: TRBJ1-1
D: .
DNA: TGCGCCAGCAGCTTTACAGAAATGAACACTGAAGCTTTCTTT
CDR3: CASSFTEMNTEAFF

size: .
V: TRBV24-1
length: 18
J: TRBJ2-1
D: TRBD2
DNA: TGTGCCACCAGTGACAAGACTAGCGGGGGGGCCGGTCGCTATGAGCAGTTCTTC
CDR3: CATSDKTSGGAGRYEQFF